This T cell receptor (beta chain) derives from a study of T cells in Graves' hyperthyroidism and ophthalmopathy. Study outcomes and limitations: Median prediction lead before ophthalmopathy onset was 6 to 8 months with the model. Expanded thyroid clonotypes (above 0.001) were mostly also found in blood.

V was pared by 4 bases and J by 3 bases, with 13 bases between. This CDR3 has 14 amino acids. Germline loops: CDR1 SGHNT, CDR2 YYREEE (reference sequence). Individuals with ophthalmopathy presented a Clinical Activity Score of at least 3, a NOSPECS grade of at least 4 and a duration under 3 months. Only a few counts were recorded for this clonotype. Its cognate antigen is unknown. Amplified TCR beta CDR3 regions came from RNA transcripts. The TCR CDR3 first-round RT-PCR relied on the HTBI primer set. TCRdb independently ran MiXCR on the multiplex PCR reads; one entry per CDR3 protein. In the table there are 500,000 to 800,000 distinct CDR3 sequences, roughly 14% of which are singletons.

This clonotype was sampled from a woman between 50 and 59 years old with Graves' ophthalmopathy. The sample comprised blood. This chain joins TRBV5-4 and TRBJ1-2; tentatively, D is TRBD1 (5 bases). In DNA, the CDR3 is TGTGCCAGCAGCCCGATGGGAGGGGACTATGGCTACACCTTC. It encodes CASSPMGGDYGYTF.